Each of the 10 T cell receptor beta chains below was sequenced from the same sample in a study of blood T cells in healthy people across ages. Next came a second PCR, run for about 6 to 12 cycles, which used a sample-barcoded 5' primer along with a J-beta primer mix. In TCRdb, the 5' RACE reads were re-called with MiXCR into one record per CDR3 protein. Of around 1,000,000 distinct CDR3 sequences listed, less than 45% were seen once; the top ten hold about an eighth. Specimen: blood. The receptors were gathered from a man aged 18 to 35 in good health.

CDR3 in amino acids: CAISVDRANTGELFF. The CDR3 DNA is TGTGCCATCAGCGTAGACAGGGCGAACACCGGGGAGCTGTTTTTT. The rearrangement uses TRBV10-3 and TRBJ2-2, with TRBD1 identical over 7 bases. Trimming removed 6 bases from V and 0 bases from J; junction bases left unmatched: 4. The length of the CDR3 is 15 residues. Germline lookup yields CDR1 ENHRY and CDR2 SYGVKD.

This clonotype occurred a few times. The rearrangement joins TRBV4-3 to TRBJ1-2; D might be TRBD1 (5 bases). V was clipped by 0 bases and J by 4 bases, with 12 bases between them. The CDR3 loop spans 15 amino acids. The V gene's germline CDR1 is LGHNA and CDR2 YSLEER. The CDR3 bases are TGCGCCAGCAGCCAAGATCCCGCAGGGACCTATGGCTACACCTTC. Translation gives CASSQDPAGTYGYTF.

The V call is TRBV9, the J call TRBJ1-2; D call uncertain. V was pared by 4 bases and J by 7 bases, with 20 bases between. This CDR3 has 15 residues. Germline lookup yields CDR1 SGDLS and CDR2 YYNGEE. CDR3 DNA sequence: TGTGCCAGCAGCCCCACACTGTCCAGGACGGGTGGCTACACCTTC. Its protein is CASSPTLSRTGGYTF.

Worth noting for this clonotype: Given a much more abundant clone one base away, this may be a read error. The V gene is TRBV5-4, the J gene TRBJ2-7; the D gene is possibly TRBD1 (5 bases). The germline CDR1 and CDR2 sequences are SGHNT and YYREEE (reference sequence). The CDR3 has 14 residues. The CDR3 coding sequence is TGTGCCAGCAGCATAGCAGGGAACTCCGACGAGCAGTACTTC. It codes for CASSIAGNSDEQYF.

The chain recombines TRBV25-1 with TRBJ1-1; 7 nucleotides line up with TRBD1. The CDR3 totals 15 residues. CDR1 and CDR2 from the germline V gene are MGHDK and SYGVNS. Unmatched junction bases numbered 14, after V lost 6 bases and J lost 7 bases. Written as DNA, the CDR3 is TGTGCCAGCAGCTCCCAGGGAGGCAGGGGGGATGAAGCTTTCTTT. It translates to CASSSQGGRGDEAFF.

This clonotype turned up a few times. The chain's CDR3 is CSAATGSGQPQHF. CDR3 bases: TGCAGTGCTGCCACAGGGTCGGGTCAGCCCCAGCATTTT. The rearrangement links TRBV20-1 to TRBJ1-5, with D maybe TRBD1 (6 bases). The CDR3 is 13 residues long. The germline V gene has CDR1 DFQATT and CDR2 SNEGSKA (reference sequence). Trimming left V 5 bases short and J 6 bases short, with 14 bases between.

The sample holds a few counts of this clonotype. The chain recombines TRBV29-1 with TRBJ2-1; D not resolved. V dropped 7 bases and J dropped 0 bases, with 16 bases sitting between them. This CDR3 has 15 residues. Germline CDR1 reads SQVTM; CDR2 reads ANQGSEA. CDR3 sequence reads: CSGAAALSSYNEQFF. The CDR3 bases are TGCAGCGGAGCAGCCGCCTTAAGCTCCTACAATGAGCAGTTCTTC.

This chain links TRBV5-4 with TRBJ2-1, with D unresolved. The CDR3 has 15 residues. V was clipped by 2 bases and J by 0 bases, with 9 bases between them. The germline V gene has CDR1 SGHNT and CDR2 YYREEE (reference sequence). This CDR3 reads CASSFDQPSYNEQFF. The CDR3 DNA follows: TGTGCCAGCAGCTTCGACCAACCCTCCTACAATGAGCAGTTCTTC.

This clonotype was seen only a few times. CDR3 DNA: TGCAGTGCTAGAGATGTAGCGGGGGCAGGAGATACGCAGTATTTT. This gives the protein CSARDVAGAGDTQYF. The chain combines TRBV20-1 with TRBJ2-3, with 9 bases aligning to TRBD2. Germline CDR1 and CDR2: DFQATT and SNEGSKA (reference sequence). After removal of 0 bases from V and 5 bases from J, the junction contained 6 bases not matched to a gene. This CDR3 region has 15 residues.

This clonotype was detected only a few times. The chain couples TRBV30 to TRBJ1-2, with TRBD1 matching over 9 bases. CDR1 is GTSNPN, CDR2 SVGIG, per germline (reference sequence). The junction had 2 bases not matched to a gene; V was cut back by 8 bases and J by 4 bases. This CDR3 has 11 residues. The CDR3 nucleotides are TGTGCCGCGACAGGGGGCTATGGCTACACCTTC. The encoded protein is CAATGGYGYTF.